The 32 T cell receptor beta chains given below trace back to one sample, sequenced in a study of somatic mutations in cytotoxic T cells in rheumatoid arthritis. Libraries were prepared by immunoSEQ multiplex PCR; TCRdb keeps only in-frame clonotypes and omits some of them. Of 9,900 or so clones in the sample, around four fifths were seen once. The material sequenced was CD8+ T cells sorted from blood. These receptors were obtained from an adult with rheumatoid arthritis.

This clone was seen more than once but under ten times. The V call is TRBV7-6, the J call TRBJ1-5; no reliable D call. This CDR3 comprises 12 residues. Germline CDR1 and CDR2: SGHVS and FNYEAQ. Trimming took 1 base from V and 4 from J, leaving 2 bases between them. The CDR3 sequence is CASSLGNQPQHF. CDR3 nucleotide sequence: TGTGCCAGCAGCTTAGGGAATCAGCCCCAGCATTTT.

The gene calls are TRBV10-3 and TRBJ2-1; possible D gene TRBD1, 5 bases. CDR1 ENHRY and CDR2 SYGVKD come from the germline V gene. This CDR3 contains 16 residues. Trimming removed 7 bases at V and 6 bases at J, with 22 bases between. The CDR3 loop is CAITQARGDQGNEQFF. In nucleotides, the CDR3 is TGTGCCATCACTCAGGCCCGAGGTGATCAGGGCAATGAGCAGTTCTTC.

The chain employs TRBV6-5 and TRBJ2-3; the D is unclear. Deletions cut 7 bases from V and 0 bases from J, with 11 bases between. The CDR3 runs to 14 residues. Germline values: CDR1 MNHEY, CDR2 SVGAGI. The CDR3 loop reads CASNIGPSTDTQYF. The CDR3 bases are TGTGCCAGCAACATAGGCCCTAGCACAGATACGCAGTATTTT.

The CDR3 DNA sequence: TGTGCCAGCAGCGTAGGGACAGGGACCTACGAGCAGTACTTC. This translates into CASSVGTGTYEQYF. J is TRBJ2-7 and V is TRBV9; 8 bases agree with TRBD1. Losses at the gene ends were 0 bases for V and 2 bases for J; bases not matched to a gene: 1. Germline loops: CDR1 SGDLS, CDR2 YYNGEE. The CDR3 totals 14 residues.

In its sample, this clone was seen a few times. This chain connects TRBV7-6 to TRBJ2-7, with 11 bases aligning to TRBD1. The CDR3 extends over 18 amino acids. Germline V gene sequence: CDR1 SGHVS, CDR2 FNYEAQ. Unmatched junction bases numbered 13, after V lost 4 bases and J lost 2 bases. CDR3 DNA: TGTGCCAGCAGCTCAGGAGGAACCGGGACAGGGGGTCCCTACGAGCAGTACTTC. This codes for CASSSGGTGTGGPYEQYF.

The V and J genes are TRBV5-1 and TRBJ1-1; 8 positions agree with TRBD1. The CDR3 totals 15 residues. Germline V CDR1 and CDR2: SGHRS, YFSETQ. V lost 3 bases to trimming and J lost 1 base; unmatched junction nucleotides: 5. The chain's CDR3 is CASSWAGGANTEAFF. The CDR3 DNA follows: TGCGCCAGCAGCTGGGCAGGGGGCGCGAACACTGAAGCTTTCTTT.

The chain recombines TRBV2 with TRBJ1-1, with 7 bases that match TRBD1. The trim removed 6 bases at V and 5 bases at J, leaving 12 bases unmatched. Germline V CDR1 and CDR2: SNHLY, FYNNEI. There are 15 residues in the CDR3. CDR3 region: CASRSPGQRETEAFF. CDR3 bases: TGTGCCAGCAGGTCTCCGGGACAGAGAGAGACTGAAGCTTTCTTT.

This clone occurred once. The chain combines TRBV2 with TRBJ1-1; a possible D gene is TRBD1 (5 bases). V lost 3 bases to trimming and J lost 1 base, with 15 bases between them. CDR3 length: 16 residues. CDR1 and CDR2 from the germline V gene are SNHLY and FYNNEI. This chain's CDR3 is CASSEDGGAPNTEAFF. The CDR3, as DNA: TGTGCCAGCAGTGAGGATGGAGGGGCCCCGAACACTGAAGCTTTCTTT. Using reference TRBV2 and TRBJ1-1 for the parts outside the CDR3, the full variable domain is EPEVTQTPSHQVTQMGQEVILRCVPISNHLYFYWYRQILGQKVEFLVSFYNNEISEKSEIFDDQFSVERPDGSNFTLKIRSTKLEDSAMYFCASSEDGGAPNTEAFFGQGTRLTVV.

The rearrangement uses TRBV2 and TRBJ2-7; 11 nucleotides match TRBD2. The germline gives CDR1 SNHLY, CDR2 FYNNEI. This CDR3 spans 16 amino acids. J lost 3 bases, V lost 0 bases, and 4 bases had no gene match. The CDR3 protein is CASSEAGSGRDYEQYF. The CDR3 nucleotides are TGTGCCAGCAGTGAAGCCGGTAGCGGGAGGGACTACGAGCAGTACTTC.

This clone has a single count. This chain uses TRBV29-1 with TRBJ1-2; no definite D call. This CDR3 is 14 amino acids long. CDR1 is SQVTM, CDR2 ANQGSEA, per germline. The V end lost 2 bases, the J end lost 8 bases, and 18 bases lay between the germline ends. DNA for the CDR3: TGCAGCGTTGAACCGACCCCGAATAGCGACGGCTACACCTTC. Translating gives CSVEPTPNSDGYTF. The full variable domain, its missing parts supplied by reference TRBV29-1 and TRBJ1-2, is SAVISQKPSRDICQRGTSLTIQCQVDSQVTMMFWYRQQPGQSLTLIATANQGSEATYESGFVIDKFPISRPNLTFSTLTVSNMSPEDSSIYLCSVEPTPNSDGYTFGSGTRLTVV.

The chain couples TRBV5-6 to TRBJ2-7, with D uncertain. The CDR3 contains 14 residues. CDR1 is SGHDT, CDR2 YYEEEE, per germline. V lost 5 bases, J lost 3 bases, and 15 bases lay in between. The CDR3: CASSFISLRYEQYF. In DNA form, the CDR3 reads TGTGCCAGCAGTTTTATCTCTCTGCGCTACGAGCAGTACTTC.

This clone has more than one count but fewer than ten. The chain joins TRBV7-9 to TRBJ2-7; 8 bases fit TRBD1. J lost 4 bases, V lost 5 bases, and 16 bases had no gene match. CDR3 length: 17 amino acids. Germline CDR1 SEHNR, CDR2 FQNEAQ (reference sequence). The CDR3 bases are TGTGCCAGCAGCCCCCAGAAGGACAGGGCGATTGGGTACGAGCAGTACTTC. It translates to CASSPQKDRAIGYEQYF.

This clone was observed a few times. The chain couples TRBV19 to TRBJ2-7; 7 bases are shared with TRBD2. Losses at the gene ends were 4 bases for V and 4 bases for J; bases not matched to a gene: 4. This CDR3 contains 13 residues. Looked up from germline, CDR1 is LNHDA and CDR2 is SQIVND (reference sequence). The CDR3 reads CASSSGRAYEQYF. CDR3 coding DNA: TGTGCCAGTAGTAGCGGGAGAGCATACGAGCAGTACTTC.

The CDR3: CASSPRDEAFF. CDR3 bases: TGTGCCAGCAGTCCCCGGGATGAAGCTTTCTTT. V and J are TRBV28 and TRBJ1-1; D is undetermined. Trimming removed 5 bases from V and 7 bases from J, with 8 bases in between. Germline V gives CDR1 MDHEN, CDR2 SYDVKM. This CDR3 is built from 11 residues.

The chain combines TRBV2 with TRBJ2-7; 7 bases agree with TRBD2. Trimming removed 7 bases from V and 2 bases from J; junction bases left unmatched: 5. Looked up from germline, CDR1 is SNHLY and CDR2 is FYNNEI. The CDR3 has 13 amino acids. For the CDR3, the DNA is TGTGCCAGCATGGGTGGGAGGGCCTACGAGCAGTACTTC. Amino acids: CASMGGRAYEQYF. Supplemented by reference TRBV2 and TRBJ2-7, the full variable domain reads EPEVTQTPSHQVTQMGQEVILRCVPISNHLYFYWYRQILGQKVEFLVSFYNNEISEKSEIFDDQFSVERPDGSNFTLKIRSTKLEDSAMYFCASMGGRAYEQYFGPGTRLTVT.

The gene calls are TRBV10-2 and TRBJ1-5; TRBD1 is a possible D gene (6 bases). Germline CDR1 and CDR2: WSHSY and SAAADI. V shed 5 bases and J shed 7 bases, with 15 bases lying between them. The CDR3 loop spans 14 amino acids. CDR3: CASSFGQRGQPQHF. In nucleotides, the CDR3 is TGCGCCAGCAGTTTCGGACAGCGCGGACAGCCCCAGCATTTT.

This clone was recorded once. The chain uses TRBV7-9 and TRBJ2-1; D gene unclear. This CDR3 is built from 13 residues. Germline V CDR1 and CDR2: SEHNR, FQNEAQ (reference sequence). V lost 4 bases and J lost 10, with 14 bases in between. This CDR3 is CASSSTSIGEQFF. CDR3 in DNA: TGTGCCAGCAGCTCGACCTCCATCGGAGAGCAGTTCTTC.

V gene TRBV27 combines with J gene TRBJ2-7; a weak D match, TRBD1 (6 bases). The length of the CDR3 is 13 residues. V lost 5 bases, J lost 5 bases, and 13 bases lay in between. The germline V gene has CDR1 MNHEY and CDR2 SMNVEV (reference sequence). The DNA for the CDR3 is TGTGCCAGCAGTAACACAGGGTTGGACGAGCAGTACTTC. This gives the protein CASSNTGLDEQYF.

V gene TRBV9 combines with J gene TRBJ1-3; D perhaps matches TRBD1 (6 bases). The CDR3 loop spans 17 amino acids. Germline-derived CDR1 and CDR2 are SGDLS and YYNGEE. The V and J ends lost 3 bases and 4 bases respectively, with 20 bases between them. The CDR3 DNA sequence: TGTGCCAGCAGCGCCCTTTCCCACAGGGTGAGAGGAAACACCATATATTTT. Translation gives CASSALSHRVRGNTIYF. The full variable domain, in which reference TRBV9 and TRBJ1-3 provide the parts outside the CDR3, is DSGVTQTPKHLITATGQRVTLRCSPRSGDLSVYWYQQSLDQGLQFLIQYYNGEERAKGNILERFSAQQFPDLHSELNLSSLELGDSALYFCASSALSHRVRGNTIYFGEGSWLTVV.

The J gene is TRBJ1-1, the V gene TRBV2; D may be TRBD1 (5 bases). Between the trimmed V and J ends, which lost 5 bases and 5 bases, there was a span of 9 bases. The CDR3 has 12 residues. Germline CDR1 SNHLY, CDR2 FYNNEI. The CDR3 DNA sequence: TGTGCCAGCAGTTACGGGGCAACTGAAGCTTTCTTT. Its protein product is CASSYGATEAFF.

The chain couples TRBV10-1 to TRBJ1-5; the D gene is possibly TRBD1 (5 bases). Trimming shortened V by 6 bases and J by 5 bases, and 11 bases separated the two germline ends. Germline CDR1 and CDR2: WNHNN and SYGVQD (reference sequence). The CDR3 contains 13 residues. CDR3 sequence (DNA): TGCGCCAGCAGAGTGCAGGGTGATCAGCCCCAGCATTTT. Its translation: CASRVQGDQPQHF.

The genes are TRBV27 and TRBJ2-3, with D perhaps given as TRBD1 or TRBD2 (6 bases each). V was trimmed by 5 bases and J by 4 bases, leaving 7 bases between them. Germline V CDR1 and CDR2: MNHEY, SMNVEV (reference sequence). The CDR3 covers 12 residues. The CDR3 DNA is TGTGCCAGCAGTGGGGGGCCAGATACGCAGTATTTT. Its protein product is CASSGGPDTQYF.

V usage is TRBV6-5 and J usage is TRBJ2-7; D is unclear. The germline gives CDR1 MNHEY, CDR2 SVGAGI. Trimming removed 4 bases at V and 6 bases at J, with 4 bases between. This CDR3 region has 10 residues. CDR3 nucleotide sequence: TGTGCCAGCAGTTCGTTCGAGCAGTACTTC. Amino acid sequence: CASSSFEQYF.

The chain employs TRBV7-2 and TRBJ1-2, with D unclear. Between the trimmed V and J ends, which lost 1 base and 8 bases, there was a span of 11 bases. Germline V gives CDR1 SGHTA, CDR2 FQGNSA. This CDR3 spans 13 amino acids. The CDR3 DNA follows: TGTGCCAGCAGCTTAGGTGTGGGTTTAGGCTACACCTTC. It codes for CASSLGVGLGYTF. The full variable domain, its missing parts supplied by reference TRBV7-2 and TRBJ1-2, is GAGVSQSPSNKVTEKGKDVELRCDPISGHTALYWYRQSLGQGLEFLIYFQGNSAPDKSGLPSDRFSAERTGGSVSTLTIQRTQQEDSAVYLCASSLGVGLGYTFGSGTRLTVV.

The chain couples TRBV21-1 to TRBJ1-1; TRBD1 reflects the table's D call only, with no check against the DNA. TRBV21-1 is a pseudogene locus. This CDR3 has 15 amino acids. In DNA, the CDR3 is TGTGCCAGCAGCAAATCCAGGGGGTCTGGCACTGAAGCTTTCTTT. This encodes CASSKSRGSGTEAFF.

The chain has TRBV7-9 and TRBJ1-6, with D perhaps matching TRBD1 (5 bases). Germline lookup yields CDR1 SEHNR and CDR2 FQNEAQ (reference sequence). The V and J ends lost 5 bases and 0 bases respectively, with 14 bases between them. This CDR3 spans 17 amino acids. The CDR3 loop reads CASSRVAGSSYNSPLHF. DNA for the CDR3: TGTGCCAGCAGCCGAGTTGCAGGGAGCTCCTATAATTCACCCCTCCACTTT.

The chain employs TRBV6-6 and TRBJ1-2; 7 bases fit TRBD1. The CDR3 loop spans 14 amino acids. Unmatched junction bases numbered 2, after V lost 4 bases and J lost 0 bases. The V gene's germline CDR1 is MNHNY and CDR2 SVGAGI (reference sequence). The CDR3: CASSWGTANYGYTF. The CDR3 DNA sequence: TGTGCCAGCAGTTGGGGGACAGCTAACTATGGCTACACCTTC.

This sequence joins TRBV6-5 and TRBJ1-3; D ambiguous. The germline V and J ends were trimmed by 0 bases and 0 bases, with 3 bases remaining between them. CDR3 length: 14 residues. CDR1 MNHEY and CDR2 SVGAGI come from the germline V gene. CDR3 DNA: TGTGCCAGCAGTTACTCCAACTCTGGAAACACCATATATTTT. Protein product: CASSYSNSGNTIYF.

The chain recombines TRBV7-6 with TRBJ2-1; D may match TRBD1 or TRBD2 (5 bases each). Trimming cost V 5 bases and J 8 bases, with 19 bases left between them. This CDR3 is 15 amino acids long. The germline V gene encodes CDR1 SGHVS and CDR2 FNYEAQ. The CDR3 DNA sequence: TGTGCCAGCAGCGTTCTTTCCTCGGGGCGGGATGAGCAGTTCTTC. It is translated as CASSVLSSGRDEQFF.

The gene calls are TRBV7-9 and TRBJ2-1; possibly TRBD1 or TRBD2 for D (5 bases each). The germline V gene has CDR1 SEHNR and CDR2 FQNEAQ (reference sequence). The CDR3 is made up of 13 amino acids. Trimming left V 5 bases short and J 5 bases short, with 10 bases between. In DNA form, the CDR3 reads TGTGCCAGCAGCCCCGGGACCAACAATGAGCAGTTCTTC. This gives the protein CASSPGTNNEQFF.

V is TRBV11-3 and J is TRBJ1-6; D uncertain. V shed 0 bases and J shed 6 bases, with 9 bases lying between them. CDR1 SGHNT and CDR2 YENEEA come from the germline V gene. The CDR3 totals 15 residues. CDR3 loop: CASSLDSQSNSPLHF. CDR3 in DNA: TGTGCCAGCAGCTTAGACTCCCAGAGTAATTCACCCCTCCACTTT.

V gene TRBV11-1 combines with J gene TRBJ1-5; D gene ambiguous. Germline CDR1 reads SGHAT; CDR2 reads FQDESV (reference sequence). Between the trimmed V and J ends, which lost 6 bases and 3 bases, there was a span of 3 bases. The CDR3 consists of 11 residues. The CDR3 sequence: CASRLNQPQHF. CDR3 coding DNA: TGTGCCAGCAGACTCAATCAGCCCCAGCATTTT.